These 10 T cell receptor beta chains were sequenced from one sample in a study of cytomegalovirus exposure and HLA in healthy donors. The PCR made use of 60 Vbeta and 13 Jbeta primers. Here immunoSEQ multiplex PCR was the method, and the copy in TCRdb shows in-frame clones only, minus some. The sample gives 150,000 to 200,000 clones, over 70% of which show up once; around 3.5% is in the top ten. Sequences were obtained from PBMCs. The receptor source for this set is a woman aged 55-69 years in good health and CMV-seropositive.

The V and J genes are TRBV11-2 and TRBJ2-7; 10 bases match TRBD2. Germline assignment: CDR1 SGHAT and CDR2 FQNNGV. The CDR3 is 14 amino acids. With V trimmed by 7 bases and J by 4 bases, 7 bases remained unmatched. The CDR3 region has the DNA TGTGCCAGCACCCTACTAGCGGGGAAATACGAGCAGTACTTC. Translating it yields CASTLLAGKYEQYF.

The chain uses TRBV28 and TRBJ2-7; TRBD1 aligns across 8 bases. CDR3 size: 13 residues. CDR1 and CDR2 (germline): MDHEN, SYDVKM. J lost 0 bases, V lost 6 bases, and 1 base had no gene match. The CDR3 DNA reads TGTGCCAGCAGAGGGACAGGCTCCTACGAGCAGTACTTC. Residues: CASRGTGSYEQYF.

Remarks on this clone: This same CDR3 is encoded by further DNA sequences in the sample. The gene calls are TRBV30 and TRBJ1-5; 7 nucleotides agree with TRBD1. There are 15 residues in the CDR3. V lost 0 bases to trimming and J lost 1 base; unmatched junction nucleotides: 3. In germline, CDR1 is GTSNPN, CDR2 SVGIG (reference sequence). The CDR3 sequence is CAWSVMGQSNQPQHF. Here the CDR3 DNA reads TGTGCCTGGAGTGTAATGGGACAGAGCAATCAGCCCCAGCATTTT.

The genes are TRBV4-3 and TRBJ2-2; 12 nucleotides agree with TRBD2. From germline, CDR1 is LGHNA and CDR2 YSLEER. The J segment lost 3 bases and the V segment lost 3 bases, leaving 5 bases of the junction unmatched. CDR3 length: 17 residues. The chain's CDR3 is CASSQKTSGGHTGELFF. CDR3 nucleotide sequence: TGCGCCAGCAGCCAGAAGACTAGCGGGGGCCACACCGGGGAGCTGTTTTTT.

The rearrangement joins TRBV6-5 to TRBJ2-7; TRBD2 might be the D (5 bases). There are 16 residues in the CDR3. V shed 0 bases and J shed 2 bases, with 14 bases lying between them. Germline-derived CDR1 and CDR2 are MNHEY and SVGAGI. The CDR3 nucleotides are TGTGCCAGCAGTTACTCGAAATGGGGAGATACCTACGAGCAGTACTTC. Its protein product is CASSYSKWGDTYEQYF.

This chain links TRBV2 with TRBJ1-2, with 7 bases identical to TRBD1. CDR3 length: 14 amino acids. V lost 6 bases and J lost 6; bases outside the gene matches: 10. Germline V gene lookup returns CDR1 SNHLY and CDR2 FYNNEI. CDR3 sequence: CASRAQGPSDGYTF. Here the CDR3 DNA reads TGTGCCAGCAGGGCACAGGGGCCCAGCGATGGCTACACCTTC. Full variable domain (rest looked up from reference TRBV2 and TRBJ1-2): EPEVTQTPSHQVTQMGQEVILRCVPISNHLYFYWYRQILGQKVEFLVSFYNNEISEKSEIFDDQFSVERPDGSNFTLKIRSTKLEDSAMYFCASRAQGPSDGYTFGSGTRLTVV.

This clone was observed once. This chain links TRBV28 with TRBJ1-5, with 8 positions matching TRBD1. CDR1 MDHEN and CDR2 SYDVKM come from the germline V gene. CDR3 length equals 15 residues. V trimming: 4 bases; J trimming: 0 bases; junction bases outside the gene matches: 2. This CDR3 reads CASSSGQDSNQPQHF. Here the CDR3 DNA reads TGTGCCAGCAGTTCGGGACAGGATAGCAATCAGCCCCAGCATTTT.

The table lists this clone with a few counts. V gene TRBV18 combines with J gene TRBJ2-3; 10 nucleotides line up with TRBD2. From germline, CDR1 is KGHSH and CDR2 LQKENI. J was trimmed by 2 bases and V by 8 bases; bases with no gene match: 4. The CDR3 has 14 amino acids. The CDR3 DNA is TGTGCCAGCGGGGGACTAGCGACCACAGATACGCAGTATTTT. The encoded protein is CASGGLATTDTQYF.

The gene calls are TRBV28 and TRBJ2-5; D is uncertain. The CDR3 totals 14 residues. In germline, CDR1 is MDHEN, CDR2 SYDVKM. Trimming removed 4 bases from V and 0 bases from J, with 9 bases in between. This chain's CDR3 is CASSSGFYQETQYF. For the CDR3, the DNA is TGTGCCAGCAGTTCCGGGTTCTACCAAGAGACCCAGTACTTC.

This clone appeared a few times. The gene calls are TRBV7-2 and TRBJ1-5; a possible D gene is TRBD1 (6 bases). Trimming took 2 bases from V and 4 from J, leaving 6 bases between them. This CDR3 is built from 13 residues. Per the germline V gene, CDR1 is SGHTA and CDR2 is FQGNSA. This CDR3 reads CASSLQGNQPQHF. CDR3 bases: TGTGCCAGCAGCTTACAGGGGAATCAGCCCCAGCATTTT. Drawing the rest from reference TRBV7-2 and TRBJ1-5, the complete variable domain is GAGVSQSPSNKVTEKGKDVELRCDPISGHTALYWYRQSLGQGLEFLIYFQGNSAPDKSGLPSDRFSAERTGGSVSTLTIQRTQQEDSAVYLCASSLQGNQPQHFGDGTRLSIL.